Sequencing of this T cell receptor beta chain was carried out in a study of blood T cell repertoires in COVID-19. How the authors handled the data: Reference gene primer amplification in the assay estimated nucleated cell counts. Sequenced by immunoSEQ multiplex PCR; TCRdb stores in-frame clones only, minus some. V and J calls and clone size are given by that table; D and trimming were obtained from the DNA. The table shows hundreds of thousands of clones, with 85% to 90% occurring only once. The germline V gene has CDR1 SGHTA and CDR2 FQGNSA. V shed 3 bases and J shed 4 bases, with 13 bases lying between them. The CDR3 spans 15 residues.

Sequencing was performed on PBMCs or T cells enriched from blood (not recorded which). The V gene is TRBV7-2, the J gene TRBJ2-1; no clear D gene. This sequence originates from a man younger than 45 who had recovered from COVID-19. CDR3 loop: CASSFGPLEYNEQFF. CDR3 bases: TGTGCCAGCAGCTTCGGCCCCCTAGAGTACAATGAGCAGTTCTTC.